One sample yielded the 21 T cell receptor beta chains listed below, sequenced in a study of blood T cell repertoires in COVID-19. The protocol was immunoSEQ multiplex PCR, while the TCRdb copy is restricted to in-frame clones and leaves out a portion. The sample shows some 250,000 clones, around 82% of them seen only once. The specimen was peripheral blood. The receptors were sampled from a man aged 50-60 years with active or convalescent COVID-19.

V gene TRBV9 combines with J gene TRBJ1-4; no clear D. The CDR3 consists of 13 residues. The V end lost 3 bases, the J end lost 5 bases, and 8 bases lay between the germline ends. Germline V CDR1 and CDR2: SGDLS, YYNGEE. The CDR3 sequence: CASSAPGNEKLFF. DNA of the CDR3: TGTGCCAGCAGCGCACCCGGGAATGAAAAACTGTTTTTT. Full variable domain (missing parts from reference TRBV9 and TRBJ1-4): DSGVTQTPKHLITATGQRVTLRCSPRSGDLSVYWYQQSLDQGLQFLIQYYNGEERAKGNILERFSAQQFPDLHSELNLSSLELGDSALYFCASSAPGNEKLFFGSGTQLSVL.

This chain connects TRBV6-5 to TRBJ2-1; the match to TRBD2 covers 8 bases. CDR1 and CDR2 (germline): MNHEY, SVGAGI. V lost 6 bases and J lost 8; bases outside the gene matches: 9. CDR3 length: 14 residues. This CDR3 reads CASSSGGGRYEQFF. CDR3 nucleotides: TGTGCCAGCAGCTCGGGGGGGGGCCGGTATGAGCAGTTCTTC.

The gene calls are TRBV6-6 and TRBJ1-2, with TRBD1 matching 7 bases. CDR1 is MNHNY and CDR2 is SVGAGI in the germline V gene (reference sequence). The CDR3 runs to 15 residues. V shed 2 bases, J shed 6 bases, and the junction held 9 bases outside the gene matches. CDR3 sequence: CASSYEETGTHGYTF. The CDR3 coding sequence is TGTGCCAGCAGTTACGAGGAGACAGGGACACATGGCTACACCTTC.

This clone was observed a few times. The CDR3 DNA follows: TGTGCCAGCAGTGCACTAGCGGGGGGGTTGGGCTACGAGCAGTACTTC. Translating gives CASSALAGGLGYEQYF. This sequence joins TRBV27 and TRBJ2-7, with 13 nucleotides matching TRBD2. Germline V gene sequence: CDR1 MNHEY, CDR2 SMNVEV (reference sequence). CDR3 length: 16 amino acids. V shed 5 bases, J shed 3 bases, and the junction held 7 bases outside the gene matches.

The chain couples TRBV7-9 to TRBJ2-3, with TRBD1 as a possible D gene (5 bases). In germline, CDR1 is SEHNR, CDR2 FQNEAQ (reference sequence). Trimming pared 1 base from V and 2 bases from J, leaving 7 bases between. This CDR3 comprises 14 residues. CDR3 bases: TGTGCCAGCAGCTTAGTAGGGGACACAGATACGCAGTATTTT. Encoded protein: CASSLVGDTDTQYF.

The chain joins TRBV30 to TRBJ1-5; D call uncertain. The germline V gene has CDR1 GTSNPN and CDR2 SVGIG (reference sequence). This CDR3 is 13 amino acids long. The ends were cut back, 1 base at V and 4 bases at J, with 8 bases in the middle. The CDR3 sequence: CAWSAGFNQPQHF. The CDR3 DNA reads TGTGCCTGGAGTGCCGGGTTTAATCAGCCCCAGCATTTT. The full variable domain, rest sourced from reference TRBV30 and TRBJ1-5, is SQTIHQWPATLVQPVGSPLSLECTVEGTSNPNLYWYRQAAGRGLQLLFYSVGIGQISSEVPQNLSASRPQDRQFILSSKKLLLSDSGFYLCAWSAGFNQPQHFGDGTRLSIL.

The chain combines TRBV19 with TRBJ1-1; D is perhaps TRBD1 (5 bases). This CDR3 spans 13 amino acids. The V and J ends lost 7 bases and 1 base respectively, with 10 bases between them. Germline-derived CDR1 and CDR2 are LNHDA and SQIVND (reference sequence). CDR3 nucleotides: TGTGCCAGTATTAGGACATCGAACACTGAAGCTTTCTTT. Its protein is CASIRTSNTEAFF.

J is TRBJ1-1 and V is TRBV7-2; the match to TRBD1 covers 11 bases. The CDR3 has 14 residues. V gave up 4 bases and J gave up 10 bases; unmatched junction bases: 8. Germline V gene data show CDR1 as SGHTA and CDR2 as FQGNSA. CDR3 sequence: CASSWDRGGNRAFF. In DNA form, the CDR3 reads TGTGCCAGCAGCTGGGACAGGGGGGGGAATAGAGCTTTCTTT.

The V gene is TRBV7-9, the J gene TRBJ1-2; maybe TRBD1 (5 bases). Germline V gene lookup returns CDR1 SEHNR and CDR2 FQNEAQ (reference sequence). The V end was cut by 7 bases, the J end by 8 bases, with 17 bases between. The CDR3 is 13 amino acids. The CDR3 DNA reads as TGTGCCAGCACCCTGCTTCGGGGGTCCGGCTACACCTTC. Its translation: CASTLLRGSGYTF.

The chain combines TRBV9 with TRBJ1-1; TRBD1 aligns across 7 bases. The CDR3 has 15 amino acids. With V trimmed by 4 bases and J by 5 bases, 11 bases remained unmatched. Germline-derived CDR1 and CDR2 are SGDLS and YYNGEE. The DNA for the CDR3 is TGTGCCAGCAGCCCCAGGGACAGTGGTGTGACTGAAGCTTTCTTT. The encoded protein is CASSPRDSGVTEAFF.

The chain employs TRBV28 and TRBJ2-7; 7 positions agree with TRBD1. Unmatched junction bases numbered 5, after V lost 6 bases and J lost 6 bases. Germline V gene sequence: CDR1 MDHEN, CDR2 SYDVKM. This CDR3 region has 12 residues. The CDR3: CASRTGPGEQYF. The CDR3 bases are TGTGCCAGCAGGACAGGGCCGGGCGAGCAGTACTTC.

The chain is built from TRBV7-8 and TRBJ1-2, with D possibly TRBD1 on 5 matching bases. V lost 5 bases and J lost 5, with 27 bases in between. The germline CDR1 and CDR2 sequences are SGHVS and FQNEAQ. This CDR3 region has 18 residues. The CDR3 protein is CASSRYPIGQSKGYGYTF. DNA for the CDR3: TGTGCCAGCAGCCGATACCCCATAGGACAATCGAAAGGGTATGGCTACACCTTC.

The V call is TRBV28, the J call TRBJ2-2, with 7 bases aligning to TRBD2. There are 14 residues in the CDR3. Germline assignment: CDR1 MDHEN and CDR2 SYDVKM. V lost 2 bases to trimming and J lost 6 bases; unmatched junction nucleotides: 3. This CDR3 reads CASSLGLAAGELFF. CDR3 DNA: TGTGCCAGCAGTTTAGGGCTAGCGGCCGGGGAGCTGTTTTTT.

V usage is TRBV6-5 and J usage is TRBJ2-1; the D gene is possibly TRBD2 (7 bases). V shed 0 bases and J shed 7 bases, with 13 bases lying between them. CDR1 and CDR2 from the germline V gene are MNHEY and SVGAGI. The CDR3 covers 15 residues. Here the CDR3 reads CASSYSGGGRNEQFF. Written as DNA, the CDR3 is TGTGCCAGCAGTTACTCGGGCGGGGGCCGGAATGAGCAGTTCTTC.

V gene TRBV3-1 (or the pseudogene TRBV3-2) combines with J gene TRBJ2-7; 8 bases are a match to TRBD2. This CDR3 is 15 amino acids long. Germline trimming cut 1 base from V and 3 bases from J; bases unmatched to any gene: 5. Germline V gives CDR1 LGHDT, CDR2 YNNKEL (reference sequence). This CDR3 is CASSQAPAGVYEQYF. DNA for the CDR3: TGTGCCAGCAGCCAAGCCCCAGCGGGGGTCTACGAGCAGTACTTC.

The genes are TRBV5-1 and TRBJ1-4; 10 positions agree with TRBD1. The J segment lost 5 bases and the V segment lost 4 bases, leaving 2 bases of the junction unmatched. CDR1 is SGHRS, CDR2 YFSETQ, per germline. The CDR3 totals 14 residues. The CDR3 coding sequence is TGCGCCAGCAGCGTGGACAGGGGGAATGAAAAACTGTTTTTT. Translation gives CASSVDRGNEKLFF.

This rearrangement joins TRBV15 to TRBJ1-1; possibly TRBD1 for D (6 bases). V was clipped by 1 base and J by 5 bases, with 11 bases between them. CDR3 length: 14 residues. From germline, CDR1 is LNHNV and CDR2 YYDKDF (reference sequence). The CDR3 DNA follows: TGTGCCACCAGCAGAGGACAGGTTCGGACTGAAGCTTTCTTT. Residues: CATSRGQVRTEAFF.

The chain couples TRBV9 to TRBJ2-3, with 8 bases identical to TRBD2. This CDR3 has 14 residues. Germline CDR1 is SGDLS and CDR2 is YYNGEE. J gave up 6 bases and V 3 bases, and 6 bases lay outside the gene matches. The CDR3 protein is CASSAGTSSDTQYF. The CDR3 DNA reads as TGTGCCAGCAGCGCGGGGACTAGTTCGGATACGCAGTATTTT. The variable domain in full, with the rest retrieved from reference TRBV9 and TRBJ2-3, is DSGVTQTPKHLITATGQRVTLRCSPRSGDLSVYWYQQSLDQGLQFLIQYYNGEERAKGNILERFSAQQFPDLHSELNLSSLELGDSALYFCASSAGTSSDTQYFGPGTRLTVL.

The chain's CDR3 is CASSPAREGGYTF. CDR3 coding DNA: TGTGCCAGCTCACCGGCCAGGGAGGGTGGCTACACCTTC. The V and J genes are TRBV18 and TRBJ1-2; D possibly corresponds to TRBD1 (5 bases). The length of the CDR3 is 13 residues. V was pared by 3 bases and J by 7 bases, with 12 bases between. The V gene's germline CDR1 is KGHSH and CDR2 LQKENI.

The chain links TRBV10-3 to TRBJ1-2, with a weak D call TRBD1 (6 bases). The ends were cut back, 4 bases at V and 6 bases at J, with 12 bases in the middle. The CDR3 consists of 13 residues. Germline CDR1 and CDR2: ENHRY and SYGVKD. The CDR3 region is CAISVQGRDGYTF. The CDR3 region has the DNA TGTGCCATCAGTGTACAGGGACGGGATGGCTACACCTTC.

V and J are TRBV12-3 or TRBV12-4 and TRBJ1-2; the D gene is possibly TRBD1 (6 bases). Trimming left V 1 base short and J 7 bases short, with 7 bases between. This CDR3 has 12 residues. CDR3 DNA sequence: TGTGCCAGCAGTTTAGGGGGGCTTGGCTACACCTTC. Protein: CASSLGGLGYTF.